A single sample gave rise to the 23 T cell receptor beta chains below, sequenced in a study of identical twins. TCRdb reanalysed the 5' RACE reads using MiXCR and keeps one entry per CDR3 protein. The data show roughly 710,000 distinct CDR3 sequences, around 6% seen once. Sequencing was done on a sample of naive T cells sorted from blood. These receptors all come from a man aged 18 to 30 in good health.

This clonotype was seen many times. V usage is TRBV10-3 and J usage is TRBJ2-5; D is perhaps TRBD2 (5 bases). Between the trimmed V and J ends, which lost 0 bases and 2 bases, there was a span of 10 bases. The length of the CDR3 is 15 residues. Looked up from germline, CDR1 is ENHRY and CDR2 is SYGVKD. CDR3 region: CAISESRSGQETQYF. The DNA for the CDR3 is TGTGCCATCAGTGAGTCGAGGAGCGGTCAAGAGACCCAGTACTTC.

This clonotype was counted a few times. V is TRBV21-1 and J is TRBJ2-3; whether TRBD2, the table's D call, matches the DNA was not checked. TRBV21-1 is a listed pseudogene. The CDR3 covers 19 residues. The CDR3 loop is CASSKLLAGGLVRSDTQYF. The DNA for the CDR3 is TGTGCCAGCAGCAAACTACTAGCGGGAGGTTTAGTTCGGTCAGATACGCAGTATTTT.

This clonotype has ten or more counts. The J gene is TRBJ2-1, the V gene TRBV2; possible D gene TRBD2, 5 bases. CDR1 is SNHLY, CDR2 FYNNEI, per germline. This CDR3 comprises 16 residues. Trimming removed 5 bases from V and 2 bases from J, with 16 bases in between. The CDR3 bases are TGTGCCAGCAGTCCTATAGAGGACTCTACCTACAATGAGCAGTTCTTC. It encodes CASSPIEDSTYNEQFF.

Of note for this clonotype: A read error may produce the germline difference seen at one junction end. V and J are TRBV12-5 and TRBJ2-3, with a tentative D call TRBD2 (6 bases). Germline V gene lookup returns CDR1 LGHNT and CDR2 FRNRAP. This CDR3 region has 15 residues. CDR3 amino acids: CASAIRVGRSDTQDF. CDR3 sequence (DNA): TGTGCTAGTGCCATCCGCGTGGGGAGGTCAGATACGCAGGATTTT.

Of note for this clonotype: The junction differs from germline at one of its ends, possibly a read error. The chain has TRBV14 and TRBJ2-7; perhaps TRBD2 as D (5 bases). This CDR3 contains 14 residues. Germline CDR1 and CDR2: SGHDN and FVKESK. In nucleotides, the CDR3 is TGTGTCAGCAGAGGCGGGTTTGACTCCTACGAGCTGTACTTC. Translating it yields CVSRGGFDSYELYF.

The chain links TRBV2 to TRBJ2-7, with D hard to call. The CDR3 runs 13 residues. In germline, CDR1 is SNHLY, CDR2 FYNNEI. V was cut by 6 bases and J by 0 bases, with 9 bases left in between. CDR3 protein: CASSVSNSYEQYV. For the CDR3, the DNA is TGTGCCAGCAGCGTAAGTAACTCCTACGAGCAGTACGTC.

This chain uses TRBV11-3 with TRBJ2-5; D is perhaps TRBD1 (5 bases). In germline, CDR1 is SGHNT, CDR2 YENEEA. The CDR3 spans 17 residues. Trimming took off 0 bases at V and 0 bases at J, with 14 bases between the two ends. The CDR3 DNA is TGTGCCAGCAGCTTAGATTGGCGGACACCGCACCAAGAGACCCAGTACTTC. Encoded protein: CASSLDWRTPHQETQYF.

Many counts were recorded for this clonotype. The gene calls are TRBV28 and TRBJ2-3, with D perhaps matching TRBD1 (6 bases). V was trimmed by 9 bases and J by 2 bases, leaving 15 bases between them. The CDR3 is 14 residues long. Germline assignment: CDR1 MDHEN and CDR2 SYDVKM. CDR3 DNA sequence: TGTGCCAGTCCCCAGCACAGGGCCACAGATACGCAGTATTTT. Translation: CASPQHRATDTQYF.

This clonotype appeared many times. The V call is TRBV15, the J call TRBJ1-1; D is undetermined. The CDR3 has 12 residues. Deletions cut 5 bases from V and 8 bases from J, with 12 bases between. Germline V lookup: CDR1 LNHNV, CDR2 YYDKDF (reference sequence). CDR3 residues: CATSRGSVEAFF. CDR3 nucleotide sequence: TGTGCCACCAGCCGTGGGAGTGTGGAAGCTTTCTTT. Full variable domain (missing parts from reference TRBV15 and TRBJ1-1): DAMVIQNPRYQVTQFGKPVTLSCSQTLNHNVMYWYQQKSSQAPKLLFHYYDKDFNNEADTPDNFQSRRPNTSFCFLDIRSPGLGDTAMYLCATSRGSVEAFFGQGTRLTVV.

At least ten counts were recorded for this clonotype. V and J are TRBV24-1 and TRBJ2-2, with 7 bases that match TRBD1. This CDR3 is built from 14 residues. Germline V gene sequence: CDR1 KGHDR, CDR2 SFDVKD. Unmatched junction bases numbered 5, after V lost 7 bases and J lost 4 bases. The CDR3 DNA sequence: TGTGCCACCAGCCCAGACAGGGTCACCGGGGAGCTGTTTTTT. Translation: CATSPDRVTGELFF.

DNA of the CDR3: TGTGCCAGCAGCCAAGATCTTTCCTCGGGAGCCTACGAGCAGTACTTC. Translation gives CASSQDLSSGAYEQYF. V is TRBV4-2 and J is TRBJ2-7; tentatively, D is TRBD2 (6 bases). The CDR3 consists of 16 residues. Germline V CDR1 and CDR2: LGHNA, YNFKEQ. Trimming removed 0 bases at V and 2 bases at J, with 14 bases between.

This clonotype occurred many times. The CDR3, as DNA: TGTGCCAGCAGCTTAGATCGGAACGAGCAGTACTTC. This encodes CASSLDRNEQYF. The rearrangement links TRBV11-2 to TRBJ2-7; D call uncertain. The CDR3 is 12 amino acids. Trimming left V 0 bases short and J 5 bases short, with 5 bases between. Germline values: CDR1 SGHAT, CDR2 FQNNGV.

This clonotype was found many times. V usage is TRBV5-1 and J usage is TRBJ2-7; D is ambiguous. The germline CDR1 and CDR2 sequences are SGHRS and YFSETQ. V was clipped by 3 bases and J by 0 bases, with 13 bases between them. CDR3 length equals 15 residues. CDR3 nucleotide sequence: TGCGCCAGCAGCTCCCCCACGGCGGCCTCCTACGAGCAGTACTTC. This gives the protein CASSSPTAASYEQYF.

This clonotype was observed at least ten times. V and J are TRBV15 and TRBJ2-1, with D possibly matching TRBD2 (6 bases). The CDR3 loop spans 14 amino acids. Germline CDR1 reads LNHNV; CDR2 reads YYDKDF (reference sequence). V was cut by 1 base and J by 3 bases, with 7 bases left in between. This CDR3 is CATSRGLDYNEQFF. The CDR3 DNA sequence: TGTGCCACCAGCAGAGGACTAGACTACAATGAGCAGTTCTTC.

Only a few counts were recorded for this clonotype. The chain couples TRBV2 to TRBJ2-7; 7 bases are shared with TRBD2. Germline V gene sequence: CDR1 SNHLY, CDR2 FYNNEI. This CDR3 is 15 amino acids long. The J segment lost 3 bases and the V segment lost 3 bases, leaving 8 bases of the junction unmatched. This CDR3 reads CASSDAGGLFYEQYF. CDR3 DNA: TGTGCCAGCAGTGATGCTGGGGGACTATTCTACGAGCAGTACTTC.

This clonotype was picked up many times. The genes are TRBV5-1 and TRBJ2-7; D call uncertain. CDR3 length: 13 residues. Germline V gene data show CDR1 as SGHRS and CDR2 as YFSETQ. The V gene lost 1 base and the J gene lost 4 bases, with 9 bases spanning the gap. The CDR3 DNA reads TGCGCCAGCAGCTTGACGGACGGATACGAGCAGTACTTC. It encodes CASSLTDGYEQYF.

The chain combines TRBV12-3 or TRBV12-4 with TRBJ1-3; D unclear. The germline V and J ends were trimmed by 3 bases and 3 bases, with 12 bases remaining between them. CDR3 length: 15 residues. Here the CDR3 reads CASSFIVDRGNTIYF. The CDR3 coding sequence is TGTGCCAGCAGTTTTATTGTGGATCGTGGAAACACCATATATTTT.

This clonotype was recorded a few times. The rearrangement joins TRBV7-6 to TRBJ2-6; D might be TRBD1 (6 bases). This CDR3 has 15 residues. Germline CDR1 is SGHVS and CDR2 is FNYEAQ. The V and J ends lost 4 bases and 3 bases respectively, with 10 bases between them. The CDR3 reads CASSSTGNGANVLTF. The CDR3 nucleotides are TGTGCCAGCAGCTCCACAGGGAATGGGGCCAACGTCCTGACTTTC.

V and J are TRBV12-3 or TRBV12-4 and TRBJ2-7; TRBD1 matches at 8 bases. Trimming removed 6 bases from V and 2 bases from J; junction bases left unmatched: 9. The CDR3 totals 15 residues. CDR3 sequence: CASRFSDRGAYEQYF. Written as DNA, the CDR3 is TGTGCCAGCAGATTCTCTGACAGGGGTGCCTACGAGCAGTACTTC.

This clonotype has at least ten counts. J is TRBJ1-1 and V is TRBV4-1; D ambiguous. V dropped 1 base and J dropped 4 bases, with 13 bases sitting between them. Per germline, CDR1 MGHRA and CDR2 YSYEKL. The CDR3 spans 15 residues. The CDR3 sequence is CASSQVISRTTEAFF. Here the CDR3 DNA reads TGCGCCAGCAGCCAAGTTATTAGCCGGACCACTGAAGCTTTCTTT.

This clonotype was detected ten times or more. This rearrangement joins TRBV29-1 to TRBJ2-1; 13 nucleotides align to TRBD2. Germline lookup yields CDR1 SQVTM and CDR2 ANQGSEA. This CDR3 is built from 16 residues. The junction had 14 bases not matched to a gene; V was cut back by 6 bases and J by 9 bases. CDR3 bases: TGCAGCGTCGAGACAACTAGCGGGAGGGGGTTAGGTGAGCAGTTCTTC. Its translation: CSVETTSGRGLGEQFF.

This clonotype was counted between two and nine times. J is TRBJ2-7 and V is TRBV3-1; tentative D call: TRBD2 (6 bases). V lost 4 bases and J 6 bases, leaving 10 bases between the germline ends. Looked up from germline, CDR1 is LGHDT and CDR2 is YNNKEL (reference sequence). This CDR3 is 12 amino acids long. The CDR3 spells CASSPEGSEQYF. DNA for the CDR3: TGTGCCAGCAGCCCGGAGGGTAGCGAGCAGTACTTC.

This clonotype was seen a handful of times. V usage is TRBV5-1 and J usage is TRBJ2-4; 9 bases line up with TRBD1. This CDR3 has 15 residues. Germline values: CDR1 SGHRS, CDR2 YFSETQ. V gave up 4 bases and J gave up 11 bases; unmatched junction bases: 13. The CDR3 loop reads CASSDPTGGPSLQYF. CDR3 sequence (DNA): TGCGCCAGCAGCGATCCGACAGGGGGGCCTTCCCTTCAGTACTTC.